The TCR beta chain described here comes from a study of cytomegalovirus exposure and HLA in healthy donors. This clone was counted between two and nine times. No antigen is known for it. Primers included in the PCR were 60 Vbeta and 13 Jbeta primers. Assay used: immunoSEQ multiplex PCR; TCRdb lists only in-frame clones, some missing. The sample has approximately 150,000 clones, 68% seen once. Broader study findings: Earlier findings revealed that most TCR beta V segments proved productive either about 87% or about 30% of the time. It was only CMV serostatus that was available as immune exposure information.

The receptor was derived from a man between 60 and 70 years old in good health and CMV-seronegative. Sequenced material: PBMCs.

Written as DNA, the CDR3 is TGCAGCGTTCGACTAAACGAGAACACCGGGGAGCTGTTTTTT. It is translated as CSVRLNENTGELFF. The chain combines TRBV29-1 with TRBJ2-2; the D gene is possibly TRBD2 (5 bases). Germline V gives CDR1 SQVTM, CDR2 ANQGSEA. V lost 5 bases, J lost 1 base, and 11 bases lay in between. This CDR3 spans 14 amino acids.